A single sample is the source of the 30 T cell receptor beta chains below, sequenced in a study of CD8+CD57+ T cells in acquired aplastic anemia. Genomic DNA, serving as template, underwent TCR beta VDJ and CDR3 profiling. TCRdb re-called the reads with MiXCR, one entry per CDR3 protein. Of about 170,000 distinct CDR3 sequences in the sample, about 64% were seen once. The specimen sequenced was sorted CD4+, CD8+, or CD8+CD57+ T cells (not recorded which) from PBMCs. The receptors derive from a human donor in good health.

V and J are TRBV19 and TRBJ2-7; 7 positions agree with TRBD2. With V trimmed by 3 bases and J by 2 bases, 4 bases remained unmatched. Germline-derived CDR1 and CDR2 are LNHDA and SQIVND (reference sequence). The CDR3 consists of 14 residues. CDR3 sequence: CASSIGGSTYEQYF. Written as DNA, the CDR3 is TGTGCCAGTAGTATCGGGGGGTCCACCTACGAGCAGTACTTC.

This clonotype came up many times. The chain employs TRBV12-3 or TRBV12-4 and TRBJ2-1; D is possibly TRBD2 (6 bases). V dropped 2 bases and J dropped 3 bases, with 8 bases sitting between them. The CDR3 length is 14 residues. The CDR3, as DNA: TGTGCCAGCAGTTTAATAGCGGTCTACAATGAGCAGTTCTTC. This gives the protein CASSLIAVYNEQFF.

This chain uses TRBV10-1 with TRBJ1-6; D is perhaps TRBD1 (6 bases). The CDR3 is 14 residues long. Germline-derived CDR1 and CDR2 are WNHNN and SYGVQD (reference sequence). Trimming removed 3 bases at V and 13 bases at J, with 16 bases between. The CDR3 reads CASSDHRETSPLHF. Here the CDR3 DNA reads TGCGCCAGCAGTGACCACAGGGAAACCAGCCCCCTCCACTTT.

A remark on this clonotype: The germline gene is not matched at one end of the junction; a read error may be the cause. The chain couples TRBV7-7 to TRBJ2-2, with 10 bases that match TRBD1. This CDR3 contains 16 residues. Germline V gene data show CDR1 as SSHAT and CDR2 as FNYEAQ (reference sequence). The CDR3 is CASSLSGQGVPGELFF. CDR3 DNA: TGTGCTAGCAGCTTAAGCGGACAGGGGGTCCCCGGGGAGCTGTTTTTT.

This clonotype was detected ten times or more. V gene TRBV19 combines with J gene TRBJ1-1, with D unresolved. Trimming removed 5 bases from V and 0 bases from J, with 13 bases in between. This CDR3 has 15 residues. Germline CDR1 LNHDA, CDR2 SQIVND (reference sequence). The CDR3 protein is CASSGYRAMNTEAFF. The CDR3 bases are TGTGCCAGTAGTGGTTATCGGGCCATGAACACTGAAGCTTTCTTT.

The gene calls are TRBV11-2 and TRBJ2-3; D is undetermined. Per the germline V gene, CDR1 is SGHAT and CDR2 is FQNNGV. The CDR3 totals 13 residues. V was shortened by 5 bases and J by 2 bases, with 8 bases between the two germline ends. CDR3 residues: CASSVTTTDTQYF. CDR3 nucleotides: TGTGCCAGCAGCGTGACAACCACAGATACGCAGTATTTT.

The rearrangement joins TRBV5-6 to TRBJ2-3; TRBD1 matches at 11 bases. Germline loops: CDR1 SGHDT, CDR2 YYEEEE. CDR3 length: 18 amino acids. V lost 8 bases to trimming and J lost 4 bases; unmatched junction nucleotides: 18. CDR3 in DNA: TGTGCCAGTAGTGACCTCAGGACAGGGGGCCCCCTTTCAGATACGCAGTATTTT. The encoded protein is CASSDLRTGGPLSDTQYF.

The rearrangement links TRBV5-1 to TRBJ2-7; D is unresolved. V lost 0 bases, J lost 6 bases, and 13 bases lay in between. The CDR3 is 14 amino acids. Germline CDR1 SGHRS, CDR2 YFSETQ. CDR3: CASSLARVSGEQYF. For the CDR3, the DNA is TGCGCCAGCAGCTTGGCTCGGGTCTCTGGCGAGCAGTACTTC.

This clonotype was observed a few times. This chain uses TRBV7-8 with TRBJ1-1; possible D gene TRBD1, 5 bases. CDR1 and CDR2 (germline): SGHVS, FQNEAQ. V lost 6 bases and J 0 bases, leaving 14 bases between the germline ends. CDR3 length: 15 residues. This CDR3 reads CASRGTTAMNTEAFF. For the CDR3, the DNA is TGTGCCAGCAGGGGGACGACAGCTATGAACACTGAAGCTTTCTTT.

V is TRBV7-6 and J is TRBJ2-5; unclear D gene. The CDR3 is 14 residues long. Germline CDR1 and CDR2: SGHVS and FNYEAQ. Trimming took 1 base from V and 3 from J, leaving 9 bases between them. The CDR3 is CASSLVSTKETQYF. CDR3 in DNA: TGTGCCAGCAGCTTAGTGTCAACGAAAGAGACCCAGTACTTC.

The rearrangement joins TRBV20-1 to TRBJ1-6; a weak D match, TRBD1 (5 bases). The CDR3 spans 13 residues. V was cut by 3 bases and J by 9 bases, with 12 bases left in between. Germline CDR1 DFQATT, CDR2 SNEGSKA (reference sequence). CDR3 amino acids: CSASEGEGSPLHF. The CDR3 nucleotides read TGCAGTGCTAGCGAAGGGGAGGGTTCACCCCTCCACTTT.

The chain combines TRBV7-3 with TRBJ2-7; 8 nucleotides match TRBD2. Losses at the gene ends were 5 bases for V and 4 bases for J; bases not matched to a gene: 10. CDR3 length: 15 amino acids. Per germline, CDR1 SGHTA and CDR2 FQGTGA. The CDR3 region is CASSPGAAGAYEQYF. CDR3 in DNA: TGTGCCAGCAGCCCCGGGGCAGCGGGGGCTTACGAGCAGTACTTC.

The V and J genes are TRBV20-1 and TRBJ2-1; D is uncertain. V dropped 7 bases and J dropped 2 bases, with 12 bases sitting between them. This CDR3 is 13 amino acids long. Germline V gene lookup returns CDR1 DFQATT and CDR2 SNEGSKA (reference sequence). The CDR3, as DNA: TGCAGTGGGCTAGGGCCCCCCTACAATGAGCAGTTCTTC. This translates into CSGLGPPYNEQFF.

This chain joins TRBV7-8 and TRBJ2-2, with TRBD1 matching over 7 bases. Germline V gene data show CDR1 as SGHVS and CDR2 as FQNEAQ. There are 16 residues in the CDR3. The V and J ends lost 5 bases and 2 bases, in that order; junction bases with no gene match: 8. DNA of the CDR3: TGTGCCAGCAGCCCCGGCCGGACAGGAAACACCGGGGAGCTGTTTTTT. Translation gives CASSPGRTGNTGELFF.

This clonotype was detected only a few times. The rearrangement uses TRBV4-1 and TRBJ1-2, with D perhaps matching TRBD1 (6 bases). Trimming stripped 3 bases from V and 2 bases from J, with 22 bases between. The V gene's germline CDR1 is MGHRA and CDR2 YSYEKL. This CDR3 region has 18 residues. The CDR3 bases are TGCGCCAGCAGCCACCTCCCGGGACGGGGGGCAGGCAACTATGGCTACACCTTC. Translated, it gives CASSHLPGRGAGNYGYTF.

V is TRBV2 and J is TRBJ2-3; TRBD2 matches 10 bases. Germline CDR1 reads SNHLY; CDR2 reads FYNNEI. V trimming: 6 bases; J trimming: 2 bases; junction bases outside the gene matches: 5. The CDR3 consists of 15 residues. The CDR3 region has the DNA TGTGCCAGCAGCGTAGCGGGGGGATACACAGATACGCAGTATTTT. Its protein product is CASSVAGGYTDTQYF.

This clonotype was picked up a small number of times. This rearrangement joins TRBV20-1 to TRBJ2-5, with D perhaps TRBD2 (7 bases). The V end lost 4 bases, the J end lost 5 bases, and 20 bases lay between the germline ends. The CDR3 totals 15 residues. In germline, CDR1 is DFQATT, CDR2 SNEGSKA (reference sequence). The CDR3 sequence: CSATPTGGILETQYF. The CDR3, as DNA: TGCAGTGCTACCCCCACGGGGGGCATTCTTGAGACCCAGTACTTC.

The V gene is TRBV20-1, the J gene TRBJ2-1; TRBD2 is a possible D gene (5 bases). Per germline, CDR1 DFQATT and CDR2 SNEGSKA (reference sequence). This CDR3 has 13 residues. V lost 2 bases and J 7 bases, leaving 12 bases between the germline ends. For the CDR3, the DNA is TGCAGTGCTAGACGGGATAGATCTAATGAGCAGTTCTTC. It is translated as CSARRDRSNEQFF.

V and J are TRBV19 and TRBJ1-1; D is undetermined. Trimming took off 3 bases at V and 2 bases at J, with 10 bases between the two ends. CDR1 is LNHDA and CDR2 is SQIVND in the germline V gene (reference sequence). This CDR3 has 14 amino acids. The CDR3 reads CASSMRSFNTEAFF. CDR3 in DNA: TGTGCCAGTAGTATGCGGTCATTTAACACTGAAGCTTTCTTT.

The sample holds many counts of this clonotype. The rearrangement joins TRBV5-1 to TRBJ1-2; 7 nucleotides match TRBD1. This CDR3 has 14 amino acids. J was trimmed by 2 bases and V by 0 bases; bases with no gene match: 1. Germline V gene lookup returns CDR1 SGHRS and CDR2 YFSETQ. CDR3: CASSLGDSNYGYTF. The CDR3 nucleotides are TGCGCCAGCAGCTTGGGGGACAGCAACTATGGCTACACCTTC.

This clonotype showed up just a few times. The J gene is TRBJ2-4, the V gene TRBV15; 8 bases agree with TRBD1. Germline values: CDR1 LNHNV, CDR2 YYDKDF (reference sequence). Trimming took 4 bases from V and 3 from J; bases not matched to a gene: 8. The CDR3 extends over 16 amino acids. For the CDR3, the DNA is TGTGCCACCAGCACAGGACAGGGAGGTTTCAAAAACATTCAGTACTTC. Translated: CATSTGQGGFKNIQYF.

This clonotype was detected only once. One junction end does not reproduce the germline sequence, and a read error may be involved. The rearrangement links TRBV7-2 to TRBJ1-6, with 12 bases matching TRBD1. Germline CDR1 SGHTA, CDR2 FQGNSA. This CDR3 contains 16 residues. The CDR3 sequence is CASSQESGTGGSPLHF. The DNA of the CDR3 is TGCGCCAGCAGCCAAGAGTCCGGGACAGGGGGCTCACCCCTCCACTTT.

The chain has TRBV7-2 and TRBJ2-1; TRBD2 matches at 9 bases. CDR3 length: 14 amino acids. Looked up from germline, CDR1 is SGHTA and CDR2 is FQGNSA. V trimming: 3 bases; J trimming: 8 bases; junction bases outside the gene matches: 5. The CDR3 nucleotides read TGTGCCAGCAGCTTGGGACTAGCTGAGCATGAGCAGTTCTTC. It yields the protein CASSLGLAEHEQFF. Filled out from reference TRBV7-2 and TRBJ2-1, the complete variable domain reads GAGVSQSPSNKVTEKGKDVELRCDPISGHTALYWYRQSLGQGLEFLIYFQGNSAPDKSGLPSDRFSAERTGGSVSTLTIQRTQQEDSAVYLCASSLGLAEHEQFFGPGTRLTVL.

This sequence joins TRBV6-6 and TRBJ1-3; TRBD1 is a possible D gene (5 bases). The CDR3 totals 15 residues. Per the germline V gene, CDR1 is MNHNY and CDR2 is SVGAGI (reference sequence). Trimming cost V 4 bases and J 0 bases, with 10 bases left between them. The CDR3 DNA reads as TGTGCCAGCAGTTGGACACCGAACTCTGGAAACACCATATATTTT. This gives the protein CASSWTPNSGNTIYF.

There are many counts of this clonotype. The V call is TRBV19, the J call TRBJ2-1; D gene unclear. The CDR3 runs 15 residues. Germline CDR1 LNHDA, CDR2 SQIVND (reference sequence). Trimming shortened V by 3 bases and J by 5 bases, and 14 bases separated the two germline ends. CDR3 nucleotide sequence: TGTGCCAGTAGTATTGCCGACTTCGACGACAATGAGCAGTTCTTC. Protein sequence: CASSIADFDDNEQFF.

V usage is TRBV20-1 and J usage is TRBJ1-1; D not certain. The germline V gene has CDR1 DFQATT and CDR2 SNEGSKA (reference sequence). Trimming pared 6 bases from V and 1 base from J, leaving 12 bases between. The CDR3 is made up of 13 amino acids. As DNA, the CDR3 is TGCAGTGCCTTAGTTGTCAGGAACACTGAAGCTTTCTTT. Protein sequence: CSALVVRNTEAFF.

This clonotype was detected only a few times. The chain couples TRBV29-1 to TRBJ2-1, with D perhaps matching TRBD2 (5 bases). V was cut by 7 bases and J by 7 bases, with 8 bases left in between. From germline, CDR1 is SQVTM and CDR2 ANQGSEA. The CDR3 contains 10 residues. In DNA form, the CDR3 reads TGCAGCGCCAGGACTAATGAGCAGTTCTTC. Its protein product is CSARTNEQFF.

This clonotype was seen a few times. The CDR3 sequence: CASSPVRVLTDTQYF. The CDR3 DNA is TGCGCCAGCAGCCCTGTCAGGGTCCTCACAGATACGCAGTATTTT. This chain uses TRBV5-1 with TRBJ2-3; a possible D gene is TRBD1 (5 bases). In germline, CDR1 is SGHRS, CDR2 YFSETQ. V lost 4 bases and J lost 2, with 14 bases in between. The CDR3 has 15 residues.

As to this clonotype: At one end, the junction sequence differs from germline, possibly due to a read error. The chain recombines TRBV5-1 with TRBJ1-5; D gene unclear. Germline assignment: CDR1 SGHRS and CDR2 YFSETQ. This CDR3 is built from 15 residues. The CDR3 nucleotides read TGTGCCAGCAGCGTTTCCGGGTCCATCCTTCAGCCCCAGCATTTT. Translated: CASSVSGSILQPQHF.

A remark on this clonotype: A much larger clone differs by one base, so this may be a read error. The conserved phenylalanine or tryptophan normally closing the CDR3 is absent here, so this likely arose from a read error. The rearrangement joins TRBV5-6 to TRBJ1-1; D unresolved. V lost 1 base to trimming and J lost 0 bases, with 4 bases between them. The CDR3 has 13 amino acids. CDR1 SGHDT and CDR2 YYEEEE come from the germline V gene. As DNA, the CDR3 is TGTGCCAGCAGCTTGAGTATGAACACTGAAGCTTTCTCT. Translating gives CASSLSMNTEAFS.